This passage covers 25 T cell receptor beta chains from one sample sequenced in a study of shared clonotypes between healthy human individuals. The table came from immunoSEQ multiplex PCR; TCRdb's copy has only in-frame clones and leaves some out. The sample has under 2.5 million clones, less than 95% seen once. Sequencing was performed on naive CD4+ T cells from PBMCs. Subset of the sample: CD45RA+ positively selected. The origin of the receptors is a man aged 18 to 30 in good health. Some clones in this sample may be carry-over from other donors' samples.

V and J are TRBV29-1 and TRBJ2-6; tentatively, D is TRBD1 or TRBD2 (5 bases each). Germline V gene sequence: CDR1 SQVTM, CDR2 ANQGSEA. The CDR3 extends over 16 amino acids. V gave up 0 bases and J gave up 0 bases, with 9 bases separating them. CDR3 sequence reads: CSVEDRGSSGANVLTF. The CDR3, as DNA: TGCAGCGTTGAAGACCGGGGCAGCTCTGGGGCCAACGTCCTGACTTTC. The entire variable domain, with the rest obtained from reference TRBV29-1 and TRBJ2-6, is as follows: SAVISQKPSRDICQRGTSLTIQCQVDSQVTMMFWYRQQPGQSLTLIATANQGSEATYESGFVIDKFPISRPNLTFSTLTVSNMSPEDSSIYLCSVEDRGSSGANVLTFGAGSRLTVL.

The chain couples TRBV10-3 to TRBJ2-4; D is perhaps TRBD1 (5 bases). Germline CDR1 reads ENHRY; CDR2 reads SYGVKD. The CDR3 extends over 14 amino acids. Deletions cut 2 bases from V and 4 bases from J, with 9 bases between. The CDR3 bases are TGTGCCATCAGTGAGGGGGCGCGAAAAAACATTCAGTACTTC. Amino acid sequence: CAISEGARKNIQYF.

The chain has TRBV5-4 and TRBJ2-1; 9 nucleotides agree with TRBD1. Losses at the gene ends were 4 bases for V and 3 bases for J; bases not matched to a gene: 5. The CDR3 runs to 15 residues. Germline V gene data show CDR1 as SGHNT and CDR2 as YYREEE (reference sequence). CDR3 nucleotide sequence: TGTGCCAGCAGCACTTGGGACAGGGTCTACAATGAGCAGTTCTTC. This translates into CASSTWDRVYNEQFF. Based on the CDR3 plus reference TRBV5-4 and TRBJ2-1, the full variable domain is ETGVTQSPTHLIKTRGQQVTLRCSSQSGHNTVSWYQQALGQGPQFIFQYYREEENGRGNFPPRFSGLQFPNYSSELNVNALELDDSALYLCASSTWDRVYNEQFFGPGTRLTVL.

CDR3 residues: CASSSPHRGGGYTF. DNA of the CDR3: TGTGCCAGCAGTTCCCCCCACAGGGGAGGTGGCTACACCTTC. The chain has TRBV6-5 and TRBJ1-2, with 7 nucleotides matching TRBD1. Trimming at V came to 4 bases and at J to 7 bases, leaving 9 bases not matched to a gene. The CDR3 runs to 14 residues. Germline CDR1 and CDR2: MNHEY and SVGAGI.

The chain employs TRBV5-1 and TRBJ1-1; weak D call: TRBD1 (5 bases). This CDR3 has 14 residues. Germline CDR1 and CDR2: SGHRS and YFSETQ. V was pared by 7 bases and J by 0 bases, with 13 bases between. CDR3 protein: CASSRGMLNTEAFF. As DNA, the CDR3 is TGCGCCAGCTCTAGGGGTATGCTGAACACTGAAGCTTTCTTT.

This clone was picked up a small number of times. The V call is TRBV18, the J call TRBJ1-1; TRBD1 matches at 7 bases. Germline loops: CDR1 KGHSH, CDR2 LQKENI. This CDR3 spans 15 amino acids. With V trimmed by 5 bases and J by 3 bases, 9 bases remained unmatched. CDR3 sequence (DNA): TGTGCCAGCTCAGTTAGGGGGCAACGGGACACTGAAGCTTTCTTT. Translated: CASSVRGQRDTEAFF.

The chain uses TRBV28 and TRBJ2-7, with 11 bases identical to TRBD1. Germline-derived CDR1 and CDR2 are MDHEN and SYDVKM. V trimming: 2 bases; J trimming: 6 bases; junction bases outside the gene matches: 3. This CDR3 spans 14 amino acids. CDR3 amino acids: CASSLGTGGFEQYF. CDR3 sequence (DNA): TGTGCCAGCAGTTTAGGGACAGGGGGGTTCGAGCAGTACTTC.

Regarding this clone: The same CDR3 also results from other DNA sequences found in this sample. This chain uses TRBV7-3 with TRBJ2-3; D gene uncertain. This CDR3 comprises 13 residues. Trimming cost V 6 bases and J 1 base, with 8 bases left between them. Germline CDR1 is SGHTA and CDR2 is FQGTGA. The chain's CDR3 is CASSPPGTDTQYF. CDR3 in DNA: TGTGCCAGCAGTCCCCCCGGCACAGATACGCAGTATTTT.

The rearrangement links TRBV29-1 to TRBJ2-2, with D unclear. The CDR3 is 14 amino acids. CDR1 is SQVTM and CDR2 is ANQGSEA in the germline V gene. Trimming took off 6 bases at V and 7 bases at J, with 18 bases between the two ends. This CDR3 is CSVLKDLESGELFF. The DNA for the CDR3 is TGCAGCGTCCTCAAGGATTTAGAAAGCGGGGAGCTGTTTTTT.

The chain employs TRBV10-3 and TRBJ2-3, with D perhaps matching TRBD1 or TRBD2 (6 bases each). The CDR3 is 13 residues long. The germline V gene has CDR1 ENHRY and CDR2 SYGVKD. Trimming removed 7 bases at V and 10 bases at J, with 18 bases between. Here the CDR3 reads CAIKGDSIMAQYF. CDR3 DNA: TGTGCCATCAAGGGGGACTCAATAATGGCGCAGTATTTT.

The V gene is TRBV7-9, the J gene TRBJ1-6; 9 bases are a match to TRBD1. The CDR3 length is 14 residues. Unmatched junction bases numbered 7, after V lost 5 bases and J lost 11 bases. Per the germline V gene, CDR1 is SEHNR and CDR2 is FQNEAQ (reference sequence). CDR3 protein: CASSPGQGVAPLHF. As DNA, the CDR3 is TGTGCCAGCAGCCCGGGACAGGGTGTTGCACCCCTCCACTTT.

The rearrangement joins TRBV7-3 to TRBJ2-3, with TRBD2 as a possible D gene (6 bases). This CDR3 comprises 15 residues. Between the trimmed V and J ends, which lost 2 bases and 4 bases, there was a span of 13 bases. Germline V gene lookup returns CDR1 SGHTA and CDR2 FQGTGA. The CDR3 loop reads CASSLAGSGPDTQYF. CDR3 DNA: TGTGCCAGCAGCTTAGCGGGGTCCGGCCCAGATACGCAGTATTTT.

In the case of this clone: Other DNA sequences in the same sample also yield this CDR3. The V and J genes are TRBV28 and TRBJ2-7; 13 positions agree with TRBD2. The CDR3 runs to 14 residues. V lost 5 bases to trimming and J lost 4 bases; unmatched junction nucleotides: 2. CDR1 and CDR2 (germline): MDHEN, SYDVKM. In DNA form, the CDR3 reads TGTGCCAGCAGTCGGACTAGCGGGAGTTACGAGCAGTACTTC. It yields the protein CASSRTSGSYEQYF. The full variable domain, its missing parts supplied by reference TRBV28 and TRBJ2-7, is DVKVTQSSRYLVKRTGEKVFLECVQDMDHENMFWYRQDPGLGLRLIYFSYDVKMKEKGDIPEGYSVSREKKERFSLILESASTNQTSMYLCASSRTSGSYEQYFGPGTRLTVT.

This clone was recorded only once. The gene calls are TRBV28 and TRBJ2-7; 9 positions match TRBD2. Trimming took 6 bases from V and 9 from J; bases not matched to a gene: 9. Germline assignment: CDR1 MDHEN and CDR2 SYDVKM. The CDR3 totals 13 residues. Here the CDR3 reads CASRLAGPMGQYF. The CDR3 DNA follows: TGTGCCAGCAGACTAGCGGGTCCGATGGGGCAGTACTTC.

The rearrangement uses TRBV5-6 and TRBJ1-3; D remains unclear. This CDR3 is built from 14 residues. Germline CDR1 is SGHDT and CDR2 is YYEEEE. V lost 0 bases to trimming and J lost 6 bases, with 10 bases between them. The DNA of the CDR3 is TGTGCCAGCAGCTTGGAAGGCTTTAAAAACACCATATATTTT. It translates to CASSLEGFKNTIYF.

As concerns this clone: At the DNA level, this CDR3 is encoded by other sequences in the same sample as well. This chain uses TRBV7-9 with TRBJ2-7; D perhaps matches TRBD1 (6 bases). The CDR3 sequence is 13 residues long. Germline values: CDR1 SEHNR, CDR2 FQNEAQ (reference sequence). The ends were cut back, 4 bases at V and 3 bases at J, with 10 bases in the middle. The CDR3 bases are TGTGCCAGCAGCTCCAGGGGTGGCTACGAGCAGTACTTC. Translation gives CASSSRGGYEQYF.

The genes are TRBV28 and TRBJ1-2, with D tentatively TRBD1 (5 bases). V dropped 3 bases and J dropped 7 bases, with 9 bases sitting between them. This CDR3 contains 12 residues. Germline assignment: CDR1 MDHEN and CDR2 SYDVKM. This chain's CDR3 is CASSFRDAGYTF. The CDR3, as DNA: TGTGCCAGCAGTTTCCGGGACGCTGGCTACACCTTC.

This sequence joins TRBV6-5 and TRBJ2-5, with a tentative D call TRBD1 (6 bases). Trimming cost V 0 bases and J 5 bases, with 13 bases left between them. The CDR3 loop spans 15 amino acids. Germline values: CDR1 MNHEY, CDR2 SVGAGI. The CDR3 DNA reads as TGTGCCAGCAGTTACTCATCAGGGGCGAGGGAGACCCAGTACTTC. Protein: CASSYSSGARETQYF.

This chain joins TRBV6-1 and TRBJ2-7, with TRBD2 as a possible D gene (6 bases). With 1 base removed from V and 2 bases from J, the gap between germline ends came to 6 bases. Per the germline V gene, CDR1 is MNHNS and CDR2 is SASEGT. CDR3 size: 13 residues. CDR3: CASSEGLAYEQYF. In DNA form, the CDR3 reads TGTGCCAGCAGTGAAGGACTAGCCTACGAGCAGTACTTC.

The CDR3: CAKRWTFMNTEAFF. The CDR3 DNA sequence: TGTGCCAAACGATGGACTTTTATGAACACTGAAGCTTTCTTT. The chain combines TRBV2 with TRBJ1-1, with unresolved D. V was pared by 10 bases and J by 0 bases, with 15 bases between. CDR1 and CDR2 from the germline V gene are SNHLY and FYNNEI. The CDR3 has 14 residues. The whole variable domain, filled in from reference TRBV2 and TRBJ1-1, reads EPEVTQTPSHQVTQMGQEVILRCVPISNHLYFYWYRQILGQKVEFLVSFYNNEISEKSEIFDDQFSVERPDGSNFTLKIRSTKLEDSAMYFCAKRWTFMNTEAFFGQGTRLTVV.

This chain links TRBV9 with TRBJ2-7; TRBD2 might be the D (8 bases). The ends were cut back, 4 bases at V and 0 bases at J, with 17 bases in the middle. Germline lookup yields CDR1 SGDLS and CDR2 YYNGEE. This CDR3 spans 16 amino acids. The CDR3 protein is CASSPRGSGSSYEQYF. Written as DNA, the CDR3 is TGTGCCAGCAGCCCCAGGGGGAGCGGGAGCTCCTACGAGCAGTACTTC. Complete variable domain (other parts from reference TRBV9 and TRBJ2-7): DSGVTQTPKHLITATGQRVTLRCSPRSGDLSVYWYQQSLDQGLQFLIQYYNGEERAKGNILERFSAQQFPDLHSELNLSSLELGDSALYFCASSPRGSGSSYEQYFGPGTRLTVT.

The rearrangement uses TRBV5-8 and TRBJ2-5, with D tentatively TRBD1 (5 bases). Per the germline V gene, CDR1 is SGHTS and CDR2 is YDEGEE. CDR3 size: 15 residues. Trimming took 0 bases from V and 2 from J, leaving 11 bases between them. Written as DNA, the CDR3 is TGTGCCAGCAGCTTGGGGCGTCAGGGTCAAGAGACCCAGTACTTC. It yields the protein CASSLGRQGQETQYF.

This chain joins TRBV5-6 and TRBJ1-5; TRBD1 agrees at 9 bases. CDR1 is SGHDT, CDR2 YYEEEE, per germline. The CDR3 covers 14 residues. The junction had 2 bases not matched to a gene; V was cut back by 0 bases and J by 7 bases. The CDR3: CASSLGTGGQPQHF. The CDR3 DNA reads as TGTGCCAGCAGCTTGGGTACAGGGGGCCAGCCCCAGCATTTT. The full variable domain, completed using reference TRBV5-6 and TRBJ1-5, is DAGVTQSPTHLIKTRGQQVTLRCSPKSGHDTVSWYQQALGQGPQFIFQYYEEEERQRGNFPDRFSGHQFPNYSSELNVNALLLGDSALYLCASSLGTGGQPQHFGDGTRLSIL.

The rearrangement joins TRBV5-1 to TRBJ2-2, with 9 bases identical to TRBD1. Per the germline V gene, CDR1 is SGHRS and CDR2 is YFSETQ. The CDR3 totals 15 residues. The V segment lost 4 bases and the J segment 6 bases; nucleotides outside the gene matches: 7. CDR3 loop: CASSAGQGVSGELFF. CDR3 DNA sequence: TGCGCCAGCAGCGCGGGACAGGGAGTATCCGGGGAGCTGTTTTTT.

Of note for this clone: Lacking the conserved final phenylalanine or tryptophan, this CDR3 likely reflects a read error. This sequence joins TRBV7-9 and TRBJ1-1; D is unresolved. V was clipped by 0 bases and J by 6 bases, with 2 bases between them. In germline, CDR1 is SEHNR, CDR2 FQNEAQ (reference sequence). This CDR3 is built from 11 residues. The CDR3 nucleotides are TGTGCCAGCAGCTTAGCCGCTGAAGCTTTCCTT. Protein product: CASSLAAEAFL.